The rows below give T cell receptor beta chains drawn from one sample of a study of blood T cell repertoires in COVID-19. The protocol was immunoSEQ multiplex PCR, while the TCRdb copy is restricted to in-frame clones and leaves out a portion. In the table there are just over 25,000 clones, roughly 89% of which are singletons. The sample consisted of peripheral blood. These receptor sequences come from a man in his 70s with acute or convalescent COVID-19. Both conserved end residues are part of each CDR3. The D gene is left open where the match is weak. Size values are once, few and many counts, or a class for expanded clones, and some rows have none.

TRBV19	TRBJ1-5	.	.	TGTGCCAGTAGTATAGGAGGTCAGCCCCAGCATTTT	CASSIGGQPQHF
TRBV2	TRBJ1-2	.	.	TGTGCCAGCAATACAGTTGCACTCTATGGCTACACCTTC	CASNTVALYGYTF
TRBV13	TRBJ2-7	TRBD2	.	TGTGCCAGCAGCTTAAGGGGCAAGGGCGGGAGGGCCTACGAGCAGTACTTC	CASSLRGKGGRAYEQYF
TRBV7-3	TRBJ2-1	.	.	TGTGCCAGCAGCCCGGACAGTTACAATGAGCAGTTCTTC	CASSPDSYNEQFF
TRBV5-3	TRBJ1-1	TRBD1	.	TGTGCCAGAAGCCCGGGACAGGGAGGCAGGAACACTGAAGCTTTCTTT	CARSPGQGGRNTEAFF
TRBV11-2	TRBJ1-3	TRBD1	.	TGTGCCAGCAGCTTGAGGGGACAGTTGACTGGAAACACCATATATTTT	CASSLRGQLTGNTIYF
TRBV7-2	TRBJ1-4	TRBD1	.	TGTGCCAGCAGCTTAGCTGGACAGGGGGCTGAAAAACTGTTTTTT	CASSLAGQGAEKLFF
TRBV16	TRBJ1-2	.	.	TGTGCCAGCAGCCCCGGGAGAGAACCAGGCTACACCTTC	CASSPGREPGYTF
TRBV18	TRBJ2-3	TRBD2	.	TGTGCCAGCTCACCACTTGCGGGAGGGCCGGGCACAGATACGCAGTATTTT	CASSPLAGGPGTDTQYF
TRBV7-8	TRBJ2-7	.	.	TGTGCCAGCAGCCGGAGCACCTACGAGCAGTACTTC	CASSRSTYEQYF
TRBV5-1	TRBJ2-1	TRBD2	.	TGCGCCAGCAGCGAAGCGGGAGTCTCCTACAATGAGCAGTTCTTC	CASSEAGVSYNEQFF
TRBV10-3	TRBJ1-2	.	.	TGTGCCATCAGTGAAGGACAGAACTATGGCTACACCTTC	CAISEGQNYGYTF
TRBV29-1	TRBJ2-1	TRBD2	.	TGCAGCGCCTTTAGCGGGAGGCAGTTCTTC	CSAFSGRQFF
TRBV27	TRBJ1-2	.	.	TGTGCCAGCAGCCTAACAGGGAAGGGAGGCTACACCTTC	CASSLTGKGGYTF
TRBV5-1	TRBJ2-2	TRBD1	.	TGCGCCAGCAGCCTACGACAGGGGAGCACCGGGGAGCTGTTTTTT	CASSLRQGSTGELFF
TRBV6-6	TRBJ2-1	TRBD2	.	TGTGCCAGCAGTCGGGGGACTAGCGGGAGCTATAGCTCCTACAATGAGCAGTTCTTC	CASSRGTSGSYSSYNEQFF
TRBV7-2	TRBJ1-1	.	.	TGTGCCAGCAGCAGATCCGGGACTTTGAACACTGAAGCTTTCTTT	CASSRSGTLNTEAFF
TRBV9	TRBJ2-1	TRBD2	.	TGTGCCAGCAGCGAGGGGACTAGCGGGAGCTCCTACAATGAGCAGTTCTTC	CASSEGTSGSSYNEQFF
TRBV7-8	TRBJ2-2	.	.	TGTGCCAGCAGATGGGACTTCGGGGAGCTGTTTTTT	CASRWDFGELFF
TRBV7-8	TRBJ2-5	.	once	TGTGCCAGCAGCCTCAAAAGGTCGATGACAGTTCAAGGGGAGACCCAGTACTTC	CASSLKRSMTVQGETQYF
TRBV10-3	TRBJ2-1	TRBD1	.	TGTGCCATCGTGGTCGGACAGGCCCTCGGTGAGCAGTTCTTC	CAIVVGQALGEQFF
TRBV9	TRBJ2-3	TRBD1	.	TGTGCCAGCAGCTTATCCCAGGGGGCGCAGGTCACAGATACGCAGTATTTT	CASSLSQGAQVTDTQYF
TRBV7-9	TRBJ2-7	.	.	TGTGCCAGCAGCCCCCCCACGGGACTCCACGAGCAGTACTTC	CASSPPTGLHEQYF
TRBV6-1	TRBJ2-7	.	once	TGTGCCAGCAGGCATTTAAACGGAGCCTCCTACGAGCAGTACTTC	CASRHLNGASYEQYF
TRBV27	TRBJ2-3	TRBD2	medium-sized	TGTGCCAGCAGTCAGCGGGAGGGCCGGGATACGCAGTATTTT	CASSQREGRDTQYF